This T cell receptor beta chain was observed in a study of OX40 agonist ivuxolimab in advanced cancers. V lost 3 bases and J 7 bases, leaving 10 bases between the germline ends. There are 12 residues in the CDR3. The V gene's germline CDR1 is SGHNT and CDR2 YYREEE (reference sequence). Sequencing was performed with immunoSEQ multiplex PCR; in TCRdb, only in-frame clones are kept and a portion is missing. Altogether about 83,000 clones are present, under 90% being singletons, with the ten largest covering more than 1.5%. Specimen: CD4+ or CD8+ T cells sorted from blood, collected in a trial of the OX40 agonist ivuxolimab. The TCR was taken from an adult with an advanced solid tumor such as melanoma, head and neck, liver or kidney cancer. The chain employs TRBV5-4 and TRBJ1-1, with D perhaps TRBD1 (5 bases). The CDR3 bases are TGTGCCAGCAGCTCGACAGAAAGTGAAGCTTTCTTT. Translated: CASSSTESEAFF.